This T cell receptor beta chain derives from a study of T cells expressing NK-cell markers. In the study overall: There were seven HCMV-seropositive donors and one seronegative donor among the eight sequenced.

Study findings and constraints: Each of 6 or 7 donors carried dominant NKG2C+ clonotypes accounting for about 1.0-7.0% of CD8+ T cells. The CD3+CD56-NKG2C+ fraction of a few donors was also led by these clonotypes.

Germline loops: CDR1 MNHEY, CDR2 SVGEGT. This CDR3 comprises 13 residues. TCRdb reprocessed the 5' RACE reads and reports one entry per CDR3 protein, with no DNA. The table counts hundreds of thousands of distinct CDR3 sequences; 3% to 4.5% lies in the top ten. Comments on this clonotype: The antigen is undetermined.

The TCR was taken from a man between 18 and 35 years old in good health. Material for sequencing was blood T cells: a sorted CD56 or NKG2C T cell subset, CD4+ or CD8+ T cells, or bulk PBMC T cells (not recorded which). The V call is TRBV6-2 or TRBV6-3, the J call TRBJ2-1; absent DNA, TCRdb's TRBD1 call cannot be checked. The CDR3 region is CASKWAAYNEQFF.